This T cell receptor beta chain was found in a study of CD8+ T cells in alopecia areata (dated by TCRdb to the late 2010s). In terms of the full investigation: Skin from C3H/HeJ donors with spontaneous alopecia (about 6-13 months old) was grafted onto female C3H/HeJ recipients aged roughly 7-11 weeks. To study T cell clonal expansion in alopecia areata, the researchers applied high-throughput TCRbeta sequencing to both the C3H/HeJ mouse model and human patients. On the human side, TCRbeta sequencing was run on scalp tissue and on sorted CD4+ and CD8+ peripheral blood T cells from healthy controls and from alopecia areata patients with either patchy or totalis/universalis disease. Scalp clonality was compared among normal scalp (n=4), patchy alopecia areata scalp (n=8), and alopecia totalis/universalis scalp (n=8). The RNA source kit depended on sample type: the PAXgene miRNA kit for fixed scalp, the miRNeasy kit for PBMCs, and the RNeasy kit for mouse skin. Amplification of TCRbeta CDR3 regions was done by immunoSEQ multiplex PCR using 35 Vbeta forward primers and 13 Jbeta reverse primers. Study-wide conclusions, independent of this receptor: Shared TCR sequences between patients were less evident than in mice, which may be partly attributable to HLA diversity in the patient population. Unlike mouse skin, which is dominated by gammadelta T cells, normal human skin has resident alphabeta T cells that are also sequenced, and this complicates analysis of the scalp TCR repertoire. Compared with normal scalp, lesional scalp had higher clonality and more expanded CD8+ clones, particularly in alopecia totalis/universalis, a pattern that suggests antigenic drive.

This clone turned up a few times. What this receptor recognizes is not known. The receptor originates from a mouse, and its gene names and germline sequences are accordingly murine. Read coverage stops 4 residues before the CDR3 terminus; the germline J gene supplies the remainder. Pooled mouse cutaneous lymph node cells were stained for CD4, CD8alpha, NKG2D, NKG2ACE and other markers, then sorted on a BD Influx. The library was obtained by the immunoSEQ multiplex PCR assay. RNA was extracted from all samples and reverse transcribed into cDNA, which served as template for TCR sequencing. SuperScript III was used to make first-strand cDNA, primed with a 2:1 mix of oligo-dT and random hexamers. Amplification bias was assessed with a synthetic immune receptor repertoire, and residual bias was removed computationally. Libraries were sequenced on Illumina HiSeq using 60 bp reads that covered the CDR3 and were read from J toward V. The original methods were these. After raw reads were preprocessed to remove errors, the CDR3 was defined following IMGT conventions as running from the conserved cysteine to phenylalanine. To get clonality, Shannon entropy was normalized by log2 of the number of productive unique TCRs and the result was subtracted from 1. Scalp TCRbeta sequences were cross-referenced with sorted blood CD4 and CD8 repertoires so that the CD4 or CD8 identity of scalp clones could be inferred. TCRdb limited this immuneACCESS table to in-frame rearrangements with V and J called. A share of clones is missing; checked studies link under half to unresolved V genes, and the rest is unexplained. V and J calls and clone size are those listed in that table; D and trimming were worked out from the DNA. The table records 250,000 or so clones for this sample, and not one of them appears only once. Jointly, the top ten make up 1.2% of the sample.

Relative to germline, V is 6 bases shorter and J is 3 bases shorter, with 12 bases between their ends. Measured from the cysteine to the phenylalanine, the CDR3 is 14 residues long. Shown are 30 bases from within the CDR3, in frame from base 1. The germline V gene (reference sequence) yields NSQYPW for CDR1 and LRSPGD for CDR2. The chain is made from TRBV1 and TRBJ2-1; a tentative D match to TRBD1 spans 5 bases. This clonotype was obtained from a C3H/HeJ mouse with alopecia areata. The haplotype of this strain at the MHC is H2-k. Sample: CD4+ T cells sorted from a lymph node. The CDR3 protein sequence reads: CTCSGRTSYAEQFF. Incomplete CDR3 DNA: TGCACCTGCAGCGGCCGGACATCCTATGCT. The full variable domain, with segments outside the CDR3 supplied by the reference TRBV1 and TRBJ2-1 proteins, appears as VTLLEQNPRWRLVPRGQAVNLRCILKNSQYPWMSWYQQDLQKQLQWLFTLRSPGDKEVKSLPGADYLATRVTDTELRLQVANMSQGRTLYCTCSGRTSYAEQFFGPGTRLTVL.